The 24 T cell receptor beta chains below come from one sample, sequenced in a study of blood T cell repertoires in COVID-19. The table came from immunoSEQ multiplex PCR; TCRdb's copy has only in-frame clones and leaves some out. The sample yields around 150,000 clones, about 90% seen once. The specimen sequenced was peripheral blood. The receptors were gathered from a man aged 30-40 years with COVID-19, enrolled during active disease.

The J gene is TRBJ2-7, the V gene TRBV28; 10 nucleotides match TRBD1. J was trimmed by 2 bases and V by 3 bases; bases with no gene match: 7. Germline CDR1 and CDR2: MDHEN and SYDVKM. The CDR3 covers 16 residues. CDR3 sequence: CASSFPVGQGAYEQYF. In nucleotides, the CDR3 is TGTGCCAGCAGTTTCCCAGTAGGACAGGGGGCCTACGAGCAGTACTTC.

The CDR3 DNA reads as TGCGCCAGCAGCCCCGGGGACAGGACGGGAGAGACCCAGTACTTC. Translated, it gives CASSPGDRTGETQYF. The chain uses TRBV5-1 and TRBJ2-5; 8 positions agree with TRBD1. Trimming at V came to 4 bases and at J to 4 bases, leaving 9 bases not matched to a gene. Germline values: CDR1 SGHRS, CDR2 YFSETQ. The CDR3 runs to 15 residues.

The chain employs TRBV5-6 and TRBJ2-1; 7 nucleotides align to TRBD1. The length of the CDR3 is 16 residues. CDR1 is SGHDT, CDR2 YYEEEE, per germline. Trimming at V came to 4 bases and at J to 1 base, leaving 8 bases not matched to a gene. This chain's CDR3 is CASSLAGTASYNEQFF. As DNA, the CDR3 is TGTGCCAGCAGCCTGGCCGGGACAGCGTCCTACAATGAGCAGTTCTTC. Complete variable domain (other parts from reference TRBV5-6 and TRBJ2-1): DAGVTQSPTHLIKTRGQQVTLRCSPKSGHDTVSWYQQALGQGPQFIFQYYEEEERQRGNFPDRFSGHQFPNYSSELNVNALLLGDSALYLCASSLAGTASYNEQFFGPGTRLTVL.

The chain couples TRBV5-4 to TRBJ1-6; 8 bases are a match to TRBD1. The length of the CDR3 is 16 residues. V lost 3 bases, J lost 4 bases, and 6 bases stayed unmatched. The germline gives CDR1 SGHNT, CDR2 YYREEE (reference sequence). The CDR3 DNA reads TGTGCCAGCAGCTCCGGGACAGGAGAATATAATTCACCCCTCCACTTT. It codes for CASSSGTGEYNSPLHF.

This chain joins TRBV6-6 and TRBJ1-6, with 8 bases identical to TRBD1. The junction had 6 bases not matched to a gene; V was cut back by 2 bases and J by 9 bases. CDR1 and CDR2 from the germline V gene are MNHNY and SVGAGI (reference sequence). This CDR3 spans 15 amino acids. The CDR3 DNA sequence: TGTGCCAGCAGTTACCCTCGGGACAGGAGTTCACCCCTCCACTTT. Translating gives CASSYPRDRSSPLHF.

V is TRBV24-1 and J is TRBJ1-5; possibly TRBD1 for D (6 bases). In germline, CDR1 is KGHDR, CDR2 SFDVKD. This CDR3 is built from 13 residues. Between the trimmed V and J ends, which lost 4 bases and 4 bases, there was a span of 7 bases. The CDR3 nucleotides are TGTGCCACCAGTGACGGACAGAATCAGCCCCAGCATTTT. Protein: CATSDGQNQPQHF.

The chain couples TRBV6-2 or TRBV6-3 to TRBJ2-5; 8 bases are a match to TRBD2. Germline V gene lookup returns CDR1 MNHEY and CDR2 SVGEGT. CDR3 length: 17 residues. Trimming cost V 2 bases and J 0 bases; bases outside gene matches: 8. Here the CDR3 reads CASSYVPSGGYQETQYF. In DNA, the CDR3 is TGTGCCAGCAGTTACGTTCCCAGCGGGGGATACCAAGAGACCCAGTACTTC.

The rearrangement joins TRBV9 to TRBJ1-2; D gene ambiguous. Deletions cut 4 bases from V and 6 bases from J, with 22 bases between. The germline CDR1 and CDR2 sequences are SGDLS and YYNGEE. The CDR3 is made up of 16 amino acids. The CDR3 sequence is CASSTPARGYLDGYTF. As DNA, the CDR3 is TGTGCCAGCAGCACCCCAGCACGGGGATACCTCGATGGCTACACCTTC.

The chain is built from TRBV3-1 (or the pseudogene TRBV3-2) and TRBJ1-4, with D uncertain. The germline CDR1 and CDR2 sequences are LGHDT and YNNKEL (reference sequence). The V end was cut by 0 bases, the J end by 10 bases, with 15 bases between. The CDR3 has 15 amino acids. The CDR3 DNA reads as TGTGCCAGCAGCCAAGAGGATAGGGATCGGGGAAAACTGTTTTTT. Translation gives CASSQEDRDRGKLFF.

The rearrangement uses TRBV18 and TRBJ1-4, with D tentatively TRBD1 (5 bases). The CDR3 has 12 amino acids. With 1 base removed from V and 12 bases from J, the gap between germline ends came to 9 bases. Germline-derived CDR1 and CDR2 are KGHSH and LQKENI. Here the CDR3 DNA reads TGTGCCAGCTCACCACTCCGGGGGGAACTGTTTTTT. Translated, it gives CASSPLRGELFF.

About this clone itself: Its ends do not fully match the called genes, so a read error is possible. This chain connects TRBV7-9 to TRBJ2-7, with TRBD2 as a possible D gene (5 bases). CDR1 SEHNR and CDR2 FQNEAQ come from the germline V gene (reference sequence). This CDR3 is 13 amino acids long. CDR3 coding DNA: TGTGCCAGCAGCCGAGCTAGCTCCTACGAGCGGTACTTC. Encoded protein: CASSRASSYERYF.

The chain combines TRBV6-5 with TRBJ2-3; TRBD1 agrees at 10 bases. The V gene end was trimmed by 3 bases and the J gene end by 15 bases; junction bases not matched to a gene: 3. The CDR3 length is 11 residues. CDR1 MNHEY and CDR2 SVGAGI come from the germline V gene. CDR3: CASSYGQGVYF. The CDR3 region has the DNA TGTGCCAGCAGTTATGGACAGGGGGTATATTTT.

This rearrangement joins TRBV4-1 to TRBJ2-1; 9 bases map to TRBD2. Germline trimming cut 3 bases from V and 5 bases from J; bases unmatched to any gene: 5. This CDR3 comprises 15 residues. The V gene's germline CDR1 is MGHRA and CDR2 YSYEKL. The CDR3 bases are TGCGCCAGCAGCCAGGGACTAGCCGGCCACAATGAGCAGTTCTTC. Its protein is CASSQGLAGHNEQFF.

This chain uses TRBV6-2 or TRBV6-3 with TRBJ2-3; the match to TRBD2 covers 11 bases. V lost 5 bases and J lost 4; bases outside the gene matches: 8. From germline, CDR1 is MNHEY and CDR2 SVGEGT. This CDR3 is 16 amino acids long. The CDR3 bases are TGTGCCAGCAGTGGCCCTAGCGGGGGGCGGGCAGATACGCAGTATTTT. Its protein product is CASSGPSGGRADTQYF.

The chain recombines TRBV7-2 with TRBJ2-7, with a weak D call TRBD1 (6 bases). CDR1 is SGHTA, CDR2 FQGNSA, per germline. The length of the CDR3 is 15 residues. The V and J ends lost 2 bases and 0 bases respectively, with 11 bases between them. CDR3 DNA sequence: TGTGCCAGCAGCTTATTCCAGGGGAACTCCTACGAGCAGTACTTC. Its translation: CASSLFQGNSYEQYF.

This clone has just one count. This rearrangement joins TRBV28 to TRBJ1-2, with D maybe TRBD1 (6 bases). V lost 4 bases to trimming and J lost 0 bases, with 12 bases between them. Germline loops: CDR1 MDHEN, CDR2 SYDVKM. The CDR3 contains 15 residues. The CDR3 DNA sequence: TGTGCCAGCAGTTCGGACAGTCCCACTAACTATGGCTACACCTTC. Protein: CASSSDSPTNYGYTF.

The chain joins TRBV28 to TRBJ2-1; D is perhaps TRBD2 (7 bases). Germline CDR1 reads MDHEN; CDR2 reads SYDVKM. This CDR3 comprises 17 residues. V lost 5 bases, J lost 5 bases, and 22 bases lay in between. CDR3 loop: CASSPRGGAGVDNEQFF. The CDR3, as DNA: TGTGCCAGCAGTCCCCGAGGGGGGGCAGGGGTAGACAATGAGCAGTTCTTC.

The rearrangement uses TRBV7-2 and TRBJ1-2; 7 positions match TRBD1. Germline V gene sequence: CDR1 SGHTA, CDR2 FQGNSA. After removal of 3 bases from V and 8 bases from J, the junction contained 6 bases not matched to a gene. This CDR3 comprises 13 residues. The chain's CDR3 is CASSFLIGGGYTF. In DNA, the CDR3 is TGTGCCAGCAGCTTCCTAATAGGGGGCGGCTACACCTTC.

This chain connects TRBV24-1 to TRBJ2-4, with D tentatively TRBD1 (5 bases). Between the trimmed V and J ends, which lost 5 bases and 0 bases, there was a span of 10 bases. CDR1 is KGHDR, CDR2 SFDVKD, per germline. The CDR3 consists of 15 residues. The CDR3 here is CATSAGNLAKNIQYF. For the CDR3, the DNA is TGTGCCACCAGTGCAGGGAACCTAGCCAAAAACATTCAGTACTTC.

This clone has a single count. This sequence joins TRBV27 and TRBJ1-4; D is uncertain. V shed 3 bases and J shed 6 bases, with 11 bases lying between them. The CDR3 consists of 14 residues. Germline assignment: CDR1 MNHEY and CDR2 SMNVEV (reference sequence). The CDR3 region has the DNA TGTGCCAGCAGTTTCAGTCCCGGGGATGAAAAACTGTTTTTT. It encodes CASSFSPGDEKLFF.

This chain connects TRBV7-8 to TRBJ2-5; 10 bases are shared with TRBD2. This CDR3 has 15 residues. Trimming removed 4 bases from V and 2 bases from J; junction bases left unmatched: 4. CDR1 is SGHVS and CDR2 is FQNEAQ in the germline V gene. The CDR3 loop is CASSSSGGPQETQYF. CDR3 coding DNA: TGTGCCAGCAGCTCTAGCGGGGGCCCTCAAGAGACCCAGTACTTC.

The rearrangement joins TRBV6-4 to TRBJ2-5; no clear D. The CDR3 sequence is 12 residues long. Trimming took 2 bases from V and 5 from J, leaving 6 bases between them. The germline CDR1 and CDR2 sequences are MRHNA and SNTAGT. CDR3 sequence reads: CASSDPEETQYF. Here the CDR3 DNA reads TGTGCCAGCAGTGACCCGGAGGAGACCCAGTACTTC.

This chain connects TRBV27 to TRBJ2-2; D is ambiguous. Trimming removed 5 bases at V and 4 bases at J, with 11 bases between. The CDR3 is 14 residues long. Germline CDR1 reads MNHEY; CDR2 reads SMNVEV (reference sequence). The CDR3, as DNA: TGTGCCAGCAGTACCCCAGGCGTCACCGGGGAGCTGTTTTTT. Translated, it gives CASSTPGVTGELFF.

The CDR3 sequence is CASSGPGTDYGYTF. The CDR3 DNA reads as TGTGCCAGCAGTGGCCCCGGGACAGATTATGGCTACACCTTC. The chain links TRBV27 to TRBJ1-2; TRBD1 matches 7 bases. Losses at the gene ends were 5 bases for V and 5 bases for J; bases not matched to a gene: 8. The CDR3 has 14 amino acids. Germline assignment: CDR1 MNHEY and CDR2 SMNVEV (reference sequence).